One sample yielded the 5 T cell receptor beta chains listed below, sequenced in a study of type 1 regulatory T cells. Antigens for these TCRs are unknown. A single record per CDR3 protein comes from TCRdb applying MiXCR to the reads. The sample shows more than 60,000 distinct CDR3 sequences, about 50% of them seen only once. Sequenced material: cultured non-Tr1 T cells, either the whole culture or a sorted T cell fraction (not recorded which). The source of these receptors is a human donor in good health.

This clonotype has just a few counts. The chain has TRBV5-6 and TRBJ2-1; D might be TRBD2 (6 bases). The germline CDR1 and CDR2 sequences are SGHDT and YYEEEE. The CDR3 length is 14 residues. V was trimmed by 6 bases and J by 7 bases, leaving 17 bases between them. CDR3 loop: CASIKRGNRNEQFF. In DNA, the CDR3 is TGTGCCAGCATCAAACGGGGGAACCGAAATGAGCAGTTCTTC.

The V and J genes are TRBV5-1 and TRBJ1-2, with D possibly TRBD1 on 5 matching bases. V lost 0 bases and J 8 bases, leaving 14 bases between the germline ends. Germline CDR1 reads SGHRS; CDR2 reads YFSETQ. CDR3 length: 14 residues. The CDR3 is CASSLVRGPNGYTF. For the CDR3, the DNA is TGCGCCAGCAGCTTGGTGCGGGGCCCTAACGGCTACACCTTC.

The table lists this clonotype with a count of one. This chain uses TRBV5-1 with TRBJ1-1; perhaps TRBD1 as D (5 bases). Per germline, CDR1 SGHRS and CDR2 YFSETQ. The V end was cut by 1 base, the J end by 4 bases, with 14 bases between. The CDR3 consists of 15 residues. The CDR3 protein is CASSLNQGRGTEAFF. The CDR3 DNA follows: TGCGCCAGCAGCTTGAATCAGGGAAGAGGCACTGAAGCTTTCTTT.

The chain has TRBV12-3 or TRBV12-4 and TRBJ1-5; D unresolved. The length of the CDR3 is 13 residues. The V gene lost 7 bases and the J gene lost 5 bases, with 12 bases spanning the gap. CDR3 region: CASTFQEDQPQHF. The CDR3 DNA reads as TGTGCCAGCACCTTCCAGGAGGATCAGCCCCAGCATTTT.

This chain's CDR3 is CASSYSVGVTDTQYF. The CDR3 nucleotides are TGTGCCAGCAGTTACTCAGTGGGAGTCACAGATACGCAGTATTTT. The chain employs TRBV6-2 or TRBV6-3 and TRBJ2-3; maybe TRBD2 (5 bases). This CDR3 is 15 amino acids long. Trimming removed 0 bases from V and 2 bases from J, with 9 bases in between. Germline lookup yields CDR1 MNHEY and CDR2 SVGEGT.